This T cell receptor beta chain is drawn from a study of T-cell memory formation after mild COVID-19. Study background: TCR clusters largely stayed donor specific.

TCRdb ran MiXCR on the 5' RACE reads and lists one entry per CDR3 protein. This table holds fewer than 50,000 distinct CDR3 sequences, roughly 12% found once. A word on this clonotype: This may be a read error: a much more frequent sequence differs by one nucleotide.

CDR1 is SGHRS, CDR2 YFSETQ, per germline. The CDR3 has 13 amino acids. This receptor was obtained from a man younger than 35 who had mild COVID-19 (a few samples of this study predate the infection). Cell type and time point are not known. The specimen sequenced was PBMCs or a T cell subset sorted from them (not recorded which). The J gene is TRBJ2-5, the V gene TRBV5-1; TRBD1 matches at 8 bases. Written as DNA, the CDR3 is TGCGCCAGCAGCCTACAGGGGGGAGAGACCCAGTGCTTC. Its translation is CASSLQGGETQCF.